This passage covers 29 T cell receptor beta chains from one sample sequenced in a study of OX40 agonist ivuxolimab in advanced cancers. The data were produced by immunoSEQ multiplex PCR, yet TCRdb's version contains in-frame clones alone and is incomplete. In the table there are about 87,000 clones, roughly 89% of which are singletons. Source: CD4+ or CD8+ T cells sorted from blood, taken in a trial of the OX40 agonist ivuxolimab. These receptors originate from an adult with an advanced solid tumor such as melanoma, head and neck, liver or kidney cancer.

The rearrangement uses TRBV6-5 and TRBJ2-7; the D call may be TRBD1 or TRBD2 (5 bases each). The CDR3 spans 15 residues. CDR1 and CDR2 (germline): MNHEY, SVGAGI. Trimming shortened V by 7 bases and J by 0 bases, and 16 bases separated the two germline ends. This chain's CDR3 is CASKRAQDFSYEQYF. The DNA of the CDR3 is TGTGCCAGCAAAAGAGCACAGGACTTCTCCTACGAGCAGTACTTC.

This clone was seen a handful of times. The rearrangement uses TRBV4-1 and TRBJ2-2; 12 nucleotides line up with TRBD2. The CDR3 is 17 amino acids. CDR1 MGHRA and CDR2 YSYEKL come from the germline V gene. The ends lost 4 bases at V and 4 bases at J; junction bases unmatched: 7. The DNA for the CDR3 is TGCGCCAGCAGCCCTCGCTCTAGCGGGAGGGCCACCGGGGAGCTGTTTTTT. The encoded protein is CASSPRSSGRATGELFF.

This sequence joins TRBV5-4 and TRBJ2-5; TRBD2 matches at 10 bases. The germline V gene has CDR1 SGHNT and CDR2 YYREEE (reference sequence). This CDR3 has 14 residues. Unmatched junction bases numbered 4, after V lost 3 bases and J lost 5 bases. The CDR3 sequence is CASSSAGGPETQYF. The CDR3 bases are TGTGCCAGCAGCTCAGCGGGGGGGCCTGAGACCCAGTACTTC.

CDR3 DNA: TGTGCCAGCAGCGGCCTTAGGGGGGCCAGGGAAAAACTGTTTTTT. Amino acid sequence: CASSGLRGAREKLFF. The genes are TRBV9 and TRBJ1-4; tentative D call: TRBD1 (6 bases). V lost 3 bases and J 8 bases, leaving 17 bases between the germline ends. CDR1 and CDR2 from the germline V gene are SGDLS and YYNGEE. The CDR3 runs to 15 residues.

The CDR3 region is CASSRPGGDTQYF. CDR3 in DNA: TGTGCCAGCAGTCGTCCGGGGGGAGATACGCAGTATTTT. The chain employs TRBV7-3 and TRBJ2-3; TRBD2 matches 7 bases. The CDR3 contains 13 residues. In germline, CDR1 is SGHTA, CDR2 FQGTGA. With V trimmed by 6 bases and J by 5 bases, 5 bases remained unmatched.

This rearrangement joins TRBV4-1 to TRBJ2-1; D gene unclear. Deletions cut 2 bases from V and 1 base from J, with 12 bases between. This CDR3 spans 16 amino acids. Germline-derived CDR1 and CDR2 are MGHRA and YSYEKL. The DNA for the CDR3 is TGCGCCAGCAGCCAACCCTTTACTACGTCCTACAATGAGCAGTTCTTC. Translation: CASSQPFTTSYNEQFF.

The chain combines TRBV30 with TRBJ1-4; D is undetermined. Per germline, CDR1 GTSNPN and CDR2 SVGIG (reference sequence). V lost 8 bases to trimming and J lost 8 bases, with 18 bases between them. This CDR3 has 13 amino acids. CDR3 loop: CAIARAQREKLFF. The CDR3 coding sequence is TGTGCCATAGCACGGGCGCAGAGGGAAAAACTGTTTTTT.

This rearrangement joins TRBV7-9 to TRBJ2-7; maybe TRBD1 (5 bases). V lost 6 bases, J lost 6 bases, and 21 bases lay in between. Germline CDR1 reads SEHNR; CDR2 reads FQNEAQ (reference sequence). The CDR3 sequence is 15 residues long. CDR3 protein: CASSPTAGLRIEQYF. The CDR3 DNA follows: TGTGCCAGCAGTCCAACGGCAGGGTTGCGAATCGAGCAGTACTTC.

This clone has a handful of counts. V usage is TRBV5-8 and J usage is TRBJ1-2; a weak D match, TRBD1 (5 bases). V dropped 1 base and J dropped 1 base, with 5 bases sitting between them. Germline V gives CDR1 SGHTS, CDR2 YDEGEE. The CDR3 loop spans 13 amino acids. CDR3 DNA: TGTGCCAGCAGCTTGAGGGGTAACTATGGCTACACCTTC. Translated: CASSLRGNYGYTF.

The gene calls are TRBV10-3 and TRBJ2-7; 8 bases are shared with TRBD1. Germline V gives CDR1 ENHRY, CDR2 SYGVKD. The CDR3 has 13 residues. Trimming at V came to 8 bases and at J to 4 bases, leaving 7 bases not matched to a gene. Written as DNA, the CDR3 is TGTGCCATCCTGAGGGGGACAGGTTACGAGCAGTACTTC. Its translation is CAILRGTGYEQYF.

The chain carries TRBV11-2 and TRBJ1-1; no definite D call. This CDR3 has 13 residues. Per the germline V gene, CDR1 is SGHAT and CDR2 is FQNNGV. The ends were cut back, 3 bases at V and 0 bases at J, with 5 bases in the middle. The CDR3 nucleotides read TGTGCCAGCAGCTTGATCGTGAACACTGAAGCTTTCTTT. Translated: CASSLIVNTEAFF.

The chain is built from TRBV2 and TRBJ2-1, with 14 positions matching TRBD2. The V gene's germline CDR1 is SNHLY and CDR2 FYNNEI. The CDR3 spans 13 residues. V gave up 7 bases and J gave up 10 bases; unmatched junction bases: 3. The CDR3: CASMGTSGGEQFF. The CDR3, as DNA: TGTGCCAGCATGGGGACTAGCGGGGGCGAGCAGTTCTTC.

V usage is TRBV2 and J usage is TRBJ1-1, with 7 positions matching TRBD1. V lost 3 bases and J lost 3; bases outside the gene matches: 10. The V gene's germline CDR1 is SNHLY and CDR2 FYNNEI. This CDR3 is built from 16 residues. CDR3 bases: TGTGCCAGCAGTGATGGAGGGGGCGGAAGGTACACTGAAGCTTTCTTT. It yields the protein CASSDGGGGRYTEAFF.

The CDR3 protein is CAISALAGSPYEQYF. The CDR3 DNA reads as TGTGCCATCAGTGCTTTGGCGGGGAGCCCCTACGAGCAGTACTTC. J is TRBJ2-7 and V is TRBV10-3, with a tentative D call TRBD2 (6 bases). The V gene lost 4 bases and the J gene lost 2 bases, with 15 bases spanning the gap. CDR1 and CDR2 from the germline V gene are ENHRY and SYGVKD. The CDR3 is 15 amino acids.

The J gene is TRBJ2-2, the V gene TRBV21-1; TRBD2 is taken as the D call from the table, unchecked against the DNA. TRBV21-1 is listed as a pseudogene. The CDR3 has 15 amino acids. The CDR3 region is CASKGGAGHTGELFF. In nucleotides, the CDR3 is TGTGCCAGCAAAGGCGGCGCGGGACACACCGGGGAGCTGTTTTTT.

The CDR3 here is CASSNRTGTTPSEETQYF. DNA of the CDR3: TGTGCCAGCAGCAATCGGACAGGGACAACCCCATCGGAAGAGACCCAGTACTTC. The V gene is TRBV21-1, the J gene TRBJ2-5; the table's D call, TRBD1, was not checked against the DNA. TRBV21-1 is described as a pseudogene. CDR3 size: 18 residues.

The chain uses TRBV6-6 and TRBJ2-5, with TRBD2 matching 7 bases. J lost 4 bases, V lost 8 bases, and 4 bases had no gene match. The CDR3 length is 12 residues. CDR1 MNHNY and CDR2 SVGAGI come from the germline V gene (reference sequence). The DNA for the CDR3 is TGTGCCAGCGCGACGGGGGGAGAGACCCAGTACTTC. This encodes CASATGGETQYF.

V gene TRBV5-1 combines with J gene TRBJ2-5, with D perhaps TRBD1 (5 bases). The V and J ends lost 0 bases and 2 bases respectively, with 14 bases between them. CDR3 size: 16 residues. The germline V gene encodes CDR1 SGHRS and CDR2 YFSETQ. CDR3 bases: TGCGCCAGCAGCTTGGTTGTTCGGGCAGGGCAAGAGACCCAGTACTTC. It translates to CASSLVVRAGQETQYF.

The DNA for the CDR3 is TGCGCCAGCAGTGAGTCGGGGGTTAGGTACGAGCAGTACTTC. This translates into CASSESGVRYEQYF. V usage is TRBV10-1 and J usage is TRBJ2-7; D is possibly TRBD1 or TRBD2 (5 bases each). Germline V gives CDR1 WNHNN, CDR2 SYGVQD (reference sequence). V gave up 0 bases and J gave up 4 bases, with 10 bases separating them. The CDR3 contains 14 residues.

With respect to this clone: This CDR3 is missing its conserved last phenylalanine or tryptophan, likely due to a read error. The DNA is left out, because the CDR3 cannot be placed on it with certainty; the CDR3 is given as TCRdb lists it. The chain links TRBV7-9 to TRBJ2-2; the D segment call TRBD1 is taken from the table without a DNA check. Looked up from germline, CDR1 is SEHNR and CDR2 is FQNEAQ (reference sequence). Ends included, the CDR3 has 9 residues. The CDR3 loop is CASRWDRYL.

This clone came up once. The rearrangement joins TRBV6-5 to TRBJ1-1; 7 bases map to TRBD1. Germline V gene lookup returns CDR1 MNHEY and CDR2 SVGAGI. The CDR3 is made up of 15 amino acids. V trimming: 0 bases; J trimming: 5 bases; junction bases outside the gene matches: 6. The CDR3 loop is CASSYSTGRGTEAFF. Written as DNA, the CDR3 is TGTGCCAGCAGTTACTCGACAGGGCGGGGGACTGAAGCTTTCTTT.

This clone has just one count. The chain combines TRBV5-8 with TRBJ1-4; weak D call: TRBD1 (5 bases). Germline CDR1 and CDR2: SGHTS and YDEGEE. This CDR3 comprises 14 residues. V was trimmed by 4 bases and J by 6 bases, leaving 13 bases between them. Here the CDR3 DNA reads TGTGCCAGCAGCGACCCGGGACGAGATGAAAAACTGTTTTTT. Translated: CASSDPGRDEKLFF.

This rearrangement joins TRBV5-4 to TRBJ2-7, with 8 bases that match TRBD1. The CDR3 extends over 14 amino acids. Germline CDR1 is SGHNT and CDR2 is YYREEE (reference sequence). The J segment lost 0 bases and the V segment lost 3 bases, leaving 2 bases of the junction unmatched. Here the CDR3 DNA reads TGTGCCAGCAGCTGGGACAGGAGCTCCTACGAGCAGTACTTC. Protein sequence: CASSWDRSSYEQYF. The whole variable domain, filled in from reference TRBV5-4 and TRBJ2-7, reads ETGVTQSPTHLIKTRGQQVTLRCSSQSGHNTVSWYQQALGQGPQFIFQYYREEENGRGNFPPRFSGLQFPNYSSELNVNALELDDSALYLCASSWDRSSYEQYFGPGTRLTVT.

The CDR3 is CASSLRGLDYGYTF. CDR3 in DNA: TGTGCCAGCAGTCTCAGAGGACTAGACTATGGCTACACCTTC. This rearrangement joins TRBV6-5 to TRBJ1-2, with D hard to call. The CDR3 sequence is 14 residues long. Germline V gene data show CDR1 as MNHEY and CDR2 as SVGAGI. The V end lost 5 bases, the J end lost 3 bases, and 13 bases lay between the germline ends.

V gene TRBV7-9 combines with J gene TRBJ1-2; TRBD1 might be the D (5 bases). This CDR3 has 16 amino acids. CDR1 SEHNR and CDR2 FQNEAQ come from the germline V gene (reference sequence). V was trimmed by 4 bases and J by 4 bases, leaving 19 bases between them. CDR3 residues: CASSSYGREGPYGYTF. In DNA, the CDR3 is TGTGCCAGCAGCTCTTATGGCAGGGAAGGCCCCTATGGCTACACCTTC.

This chain links TRBV4-1 with TRBJ2-5; 8 positions agree with TRBD2. J was trimmed by 2 bases and V by 0 bases; bases with no gene match: 5. Germline lookup yields CDR1 MGHRA and CDR2 YSYEKL. The CDR3 extends over 16 amino acids. The CDR3 is CASSQEGGGPQETQYF. Here the CDR3 DNA reads TGCGCCAGCAGCCAAGAGGGCGGGGGGCCTCAAGAGACCCAGTACTTC.

The chain employs TRBV7-3 and TRBJ1-1, with 9 nucleotides matching TRBD1. Looked up from germline, CDR1 is SGHTA and CDR2 is FQGTGA. Trimming at V came to 3 bases and at J to 6 bases, leaving 8 bases not matched to a gene. CDR3 length: 15 amino acids. This CDR3 is CASSLKTGGSSEAFF. CDR3 DNA: TGTGCCAGCAGCTTGAAGACAGGGGGAAGTTCTGAAGCTTTCTTT.

The chain joins TRBV7-2 to TRBJ1-2; D ambiguous. The ends were cut back, 5 bases at V and 7 bases at J, with 14 bases in the middle. In germline, CDR1 is SGHTA, CDR2 FQGNSA. The CDR3 totals 13 residues. This CDR3 is CASSPRTNVGYTF. For the CDR3, the DNA is TGTGCCAGCAGCCCCCGGACGAATGTTGGCTACACCTTC.

The J gene is TRBJ1-1, the V gene TRBV5-1, with 8 nucleotides matching TRBD1. The CDR3 is 20 residues long. Germline V gives CDR1 SGHRS, CDR2 YFSETQ. V was clipped by 1 base and J by 0 bases; unmatched bases: 17. The CDR3 sequence: CASSLPSYPDRESLNTEAFF. The CDR3 DNA is TGCGCCAGCAGCTTGCCGTCCTACCCGGACAGGGAATCATTGAACACTGAAGCTTTCTTT.